This entry describes one T cell receptor (beta chain). Antigen unknown. Via MiXCR, TCRdb re-called the RT-PCR reads, giving one row per CDR3 protein. Altogether some 9,900 distinct CDR3 sequences are present, approximately 82% being singletons, with the ten largest covering approximately 2%. This CDR3 is 10 amino acids long. V shed 0 bases and J shed 5 bases, with 1 base lying between them. Germline assignment: CDR1 DFQATT and CDR2 SNEGSKA (reference sequence). The data originate from a study of yellow fever vaccine responses in identical twins. Whole-study results and caveats: It has been reported that, in twins, the vaccine T cell response seemed partly convergent and partly personalized.

Here the sequenced sample was T cells from blood (PBMCs), unsorted or a sorted subset (not recorded which), taken before or after yellow fever vaccination (not recorded which). This clonotype was sampled from a woman aged 18-35 years who received the yellow fever vaccine. The chain uses TRBV20-1 and TRBJ2-5; no firm D call. As DNA, the CDR3 is TGCAGTGCTAGAGAGGAGACCCAGTACTTC. This codes for CSAREETQYF.